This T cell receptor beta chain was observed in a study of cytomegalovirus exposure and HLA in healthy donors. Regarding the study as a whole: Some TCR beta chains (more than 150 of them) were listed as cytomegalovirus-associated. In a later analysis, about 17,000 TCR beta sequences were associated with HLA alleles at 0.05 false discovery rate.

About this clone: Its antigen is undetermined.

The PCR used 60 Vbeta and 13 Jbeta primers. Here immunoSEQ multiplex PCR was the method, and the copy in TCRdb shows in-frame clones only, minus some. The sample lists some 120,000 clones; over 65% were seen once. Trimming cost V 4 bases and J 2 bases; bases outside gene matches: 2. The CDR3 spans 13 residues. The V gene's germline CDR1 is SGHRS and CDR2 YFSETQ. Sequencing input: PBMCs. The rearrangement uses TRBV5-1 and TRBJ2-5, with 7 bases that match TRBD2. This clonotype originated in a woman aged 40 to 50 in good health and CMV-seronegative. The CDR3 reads CASSAGAQETQYF. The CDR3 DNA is TGCGCCAGCAGCGCGGGAGCACAAGAGACCCAGTACTTC.